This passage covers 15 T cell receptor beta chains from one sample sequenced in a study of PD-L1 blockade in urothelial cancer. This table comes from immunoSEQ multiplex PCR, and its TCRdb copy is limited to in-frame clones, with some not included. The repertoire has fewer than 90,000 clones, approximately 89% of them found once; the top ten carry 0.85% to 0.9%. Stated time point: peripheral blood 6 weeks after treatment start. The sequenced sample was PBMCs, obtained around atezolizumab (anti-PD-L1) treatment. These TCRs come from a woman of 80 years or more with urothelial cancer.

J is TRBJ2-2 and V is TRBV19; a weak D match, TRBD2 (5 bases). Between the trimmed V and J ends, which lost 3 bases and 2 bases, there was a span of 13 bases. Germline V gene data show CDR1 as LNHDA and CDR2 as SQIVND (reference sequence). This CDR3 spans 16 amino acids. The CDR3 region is CASSIARGPNTGELFF. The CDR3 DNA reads TGTGCCAGTAGTATCGCTCGGGGTCCTAACACCGGGGAGCTGTTTTTT.

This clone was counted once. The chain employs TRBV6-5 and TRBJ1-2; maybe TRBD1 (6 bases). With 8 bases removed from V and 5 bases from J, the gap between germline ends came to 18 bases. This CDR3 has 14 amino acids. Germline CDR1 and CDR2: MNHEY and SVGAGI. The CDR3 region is CASGRQGPFYGYTF. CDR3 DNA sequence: TGTGCCAGCGGACGCCAGGGGCCCTTTTATGGCTACACCTTC.

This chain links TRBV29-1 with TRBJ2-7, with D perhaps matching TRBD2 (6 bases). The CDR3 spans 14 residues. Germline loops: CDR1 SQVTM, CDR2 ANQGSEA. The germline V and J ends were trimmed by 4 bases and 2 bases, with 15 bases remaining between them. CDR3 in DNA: TGCAGCGTTGTCGGTAGCGGTAGCACCTACGAGCAGTACTTC. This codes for CSVVGSGSTYEQYF.

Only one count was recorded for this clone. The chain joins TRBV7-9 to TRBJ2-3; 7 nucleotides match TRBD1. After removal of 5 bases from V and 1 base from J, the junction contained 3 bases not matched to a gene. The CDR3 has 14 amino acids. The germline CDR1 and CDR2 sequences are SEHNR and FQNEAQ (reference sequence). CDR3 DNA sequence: TGTGCCAGCAGCAACGGGACAGGCACAGATACGCAGTATTTT. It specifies CASSNGTGTDTQYF.

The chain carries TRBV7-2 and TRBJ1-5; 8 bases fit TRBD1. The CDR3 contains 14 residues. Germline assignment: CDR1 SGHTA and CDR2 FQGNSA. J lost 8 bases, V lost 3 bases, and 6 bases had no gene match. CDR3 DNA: TGTGCCAGCAGCTTTGACAGGGGAATAGAGCCCCAGCATTTT. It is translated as CASSFDRGIEPQHF. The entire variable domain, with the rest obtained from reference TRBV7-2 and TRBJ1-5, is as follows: GAGVSQSPSNKVTEKGKDVELRCDPISGHTALYWYRQSLGQGLEFLIYFQGNSAPDKSGLPSDRFSAERTGGSVSTLTIQRTQQEDSAVYLCASSFDRGIEPQHFGDGTRLSIL.

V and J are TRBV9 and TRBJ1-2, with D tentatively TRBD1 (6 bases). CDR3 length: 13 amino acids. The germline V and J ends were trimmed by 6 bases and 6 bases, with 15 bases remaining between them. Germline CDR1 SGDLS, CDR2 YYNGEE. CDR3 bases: TGTGCCAGCAACAGACAGGCATTAGATGGCTACACCTTC. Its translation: CASNRQALDGYTF.

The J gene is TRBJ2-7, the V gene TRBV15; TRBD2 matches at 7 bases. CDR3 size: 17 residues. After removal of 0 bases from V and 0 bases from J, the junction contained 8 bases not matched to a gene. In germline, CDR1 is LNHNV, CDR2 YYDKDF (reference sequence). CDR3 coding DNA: TGTGCCACCAGCAGAGATGCCCTAGCGGTAAGCTCCTACGAGCAGTACTTC. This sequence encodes CATSRDALAVSSYEQYF.

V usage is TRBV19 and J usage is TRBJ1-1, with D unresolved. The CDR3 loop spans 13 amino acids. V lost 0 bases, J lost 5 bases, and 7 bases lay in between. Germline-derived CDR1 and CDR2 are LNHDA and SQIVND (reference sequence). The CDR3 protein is CASSIDGGTEAFF. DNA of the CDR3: TGTGCCAGTAGTATAGATGGCGGGACTGAAGCTTTCTTT.

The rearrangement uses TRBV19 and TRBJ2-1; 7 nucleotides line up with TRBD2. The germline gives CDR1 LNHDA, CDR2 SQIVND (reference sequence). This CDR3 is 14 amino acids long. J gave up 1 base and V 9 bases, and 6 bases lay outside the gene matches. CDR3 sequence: CARPGEGSYNEQFF. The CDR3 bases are TGTGCCAGACCGGGGGAGGGATCCTACAATGAGCAGTTCTTC. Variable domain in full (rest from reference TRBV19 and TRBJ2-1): DGGITQSPKYLFRKEGQNVTLSCEQNLNHDAMYWYRQDPGQGLRLIYYSQIVNDFQKGDIAEGYSVSREKKESFPLTVTSAQKNPTAFYLCARPGEGSYNEQFFGPGTRLTVL.

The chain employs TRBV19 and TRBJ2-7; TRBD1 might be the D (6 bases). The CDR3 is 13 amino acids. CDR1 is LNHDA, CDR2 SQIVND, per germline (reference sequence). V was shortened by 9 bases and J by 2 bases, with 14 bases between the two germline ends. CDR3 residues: CARARDTAYEQYF. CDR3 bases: TGTGCCAGGGCCCGGGACACTGCCTACGAGCAGTACTTC.

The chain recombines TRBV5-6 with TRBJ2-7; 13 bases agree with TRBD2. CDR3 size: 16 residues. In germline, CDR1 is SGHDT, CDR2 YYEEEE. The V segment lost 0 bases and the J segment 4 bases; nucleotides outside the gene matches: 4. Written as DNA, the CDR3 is TGTGCCAGCAGCTTGGTTGGACTAGCGGGAGATTACGAGCAGTACTTC. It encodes CASSLVGLAGDYEQYF.

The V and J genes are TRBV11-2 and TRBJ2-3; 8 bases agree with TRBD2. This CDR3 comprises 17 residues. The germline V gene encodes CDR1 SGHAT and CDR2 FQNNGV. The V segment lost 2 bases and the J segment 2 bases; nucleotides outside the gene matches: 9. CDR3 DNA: TGTGCCAGCAGCTTACTTTCAGCGGGAGACTTCACAGATACGCAGTATTTT. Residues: CASSLLSAGDFTDTQYF.

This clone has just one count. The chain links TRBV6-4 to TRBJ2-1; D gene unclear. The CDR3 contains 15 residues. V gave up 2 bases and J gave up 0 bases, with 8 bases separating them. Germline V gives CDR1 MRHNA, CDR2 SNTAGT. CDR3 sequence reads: CASSDNPSSYNEQFF. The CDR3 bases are TGTGCCAGCAGTGACAATCCTAGCTCCTACAATGAGCAGTTCTTC.

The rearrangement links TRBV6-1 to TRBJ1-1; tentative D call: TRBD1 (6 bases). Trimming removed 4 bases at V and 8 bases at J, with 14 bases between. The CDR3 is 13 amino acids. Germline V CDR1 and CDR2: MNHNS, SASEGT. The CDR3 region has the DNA TGTGCCAGCAGTGGACACAGGGAAACGGAAGCTTTCTTT. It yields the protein CASSGHRETEAFF.

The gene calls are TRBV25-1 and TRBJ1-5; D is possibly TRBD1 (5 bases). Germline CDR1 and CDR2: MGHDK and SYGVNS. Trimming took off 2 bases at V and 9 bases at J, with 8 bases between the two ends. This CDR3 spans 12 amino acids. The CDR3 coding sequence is TGTGCCAGCAGTGAAGGGAGGGGGCCCCAGCATTTT. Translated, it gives CASSEGRGPQHF.